Given below is one T cell receptor beta chain in context. This entry belongs to a study of cytomegalovirus exposure and HLA in healthy donors. PCR used 60 Vbeta primers and 13 Jbeta primers. The repertoire was sequenced with immunoSEQ multiplex PCR; TCRdb's copy has only in-frame clones and lacks some. The sample holds 150,000 to 200,000 clones, around two thirds seen once. The CDR3 totals 14 residues. V was shortened by 1 base and J by 6 bases, with 12 bases between the two germline ends. CDR1 and CDR2 from the germline V gene are MDHEN and SYDVKM. This chain connects TRBV28 to TRBJ1-1; D possibly corresponds to TRBD1 (5 bases). The specimen was PBMCs. This TCR came from a man aged 30-40 years in good health and CMV-seropositive. The CDR3 DNA sequence: TGTGCCAGCAGTTTATTCGGGGGGAGGGCTGAAGCTTTCTTT. Translation: CASSLFGGRAEAFF.